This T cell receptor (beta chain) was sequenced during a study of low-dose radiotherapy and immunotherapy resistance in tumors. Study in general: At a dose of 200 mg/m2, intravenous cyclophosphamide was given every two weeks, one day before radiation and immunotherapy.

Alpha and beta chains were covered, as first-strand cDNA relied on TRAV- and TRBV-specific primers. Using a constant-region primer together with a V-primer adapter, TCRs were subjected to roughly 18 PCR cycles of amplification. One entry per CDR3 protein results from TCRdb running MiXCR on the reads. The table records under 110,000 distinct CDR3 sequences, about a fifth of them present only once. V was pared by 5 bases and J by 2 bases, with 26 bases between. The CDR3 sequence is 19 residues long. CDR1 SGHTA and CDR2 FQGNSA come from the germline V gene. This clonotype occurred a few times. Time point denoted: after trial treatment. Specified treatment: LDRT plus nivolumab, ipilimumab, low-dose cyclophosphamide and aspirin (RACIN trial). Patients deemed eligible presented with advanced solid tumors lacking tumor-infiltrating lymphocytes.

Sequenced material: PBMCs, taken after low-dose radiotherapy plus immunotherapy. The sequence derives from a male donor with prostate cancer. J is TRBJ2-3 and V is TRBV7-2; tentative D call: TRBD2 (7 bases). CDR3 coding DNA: TGTGCCAGCAGCCCGGGACGAACTGGAGCGGGGACAAACACAGATACGCAGTATTTT. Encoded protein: CASSPGRTGAGTNTDTQYF. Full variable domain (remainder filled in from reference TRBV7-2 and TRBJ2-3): GAGVSQSPSNKVTEKGKDVELRCDPISGHTALYWYRQSLGQGLEFLIYFQGNSAPDKSGLPSDRFSAERTGGSVSTLTIQRTQQEDSAVYLCASSPGRTGAGTNTDTQYFGPGTRLTVL.